This TCR beta chain was recorded in a study of blood T cell repertoires in COVID-19. Only in-frame clones appear in the TCRdb table, and some are missing; sequencing was by immunoSEQ multiplex PCR. The sample lists 89,000 or so clones, roughly 82% occurring once. CDR1 SGHRS and CDR2 YFSETQ come from the germline V gene. V dropped 4 bases and J dropped 2; count of bases not matched to a gene: 9. CDR3 length equals 15 residues. The source of this sequence is a man aged 45 to 65 with active COVID-19. The gene calls are TRBV5-1 and TRBJ2-7, with 7 bases aligning to TRBD1. Sample: peripheral blood. The CDR3 here is CASSEAGTATYEQYF. The DNA for the CDR3 is TGCGCCAGCAGCGAAGCCGGGACAGCCACCTACGAGCAGTACTTC.